Described below is a single TCR beta chain sequence and its context. Its antigen is currently unknown. The assay ran at deep level. Using immunoSEQ multiplex PCR, the repertoire was profiled, and TCRdb retains in-frame clones only, with some absent. This table has 400,000 to 600,000 clones, roughly 85% appearing once. J was trimmed by 3 bases and V by 0 bases; bases with no gene match: 4. This CDR3 comprises 15 residues. Germline-derived CDR1 and CDR2 are MNHEY and SVGAGI. The sample is drawn from a study of shared clonotypes between healthy human individuals. Overall study results and limits: In having few donors, the study represented limited genetic and exposure-history diversity.

The sequence came from a woman in her thirties or forties in good health. Some clones in this sample may be carry-over from other donors' samples. The source material was PBMCs. This chain joins TRBV6-5 and TRBJ2-7, with 8 bases lining up with TRBD1. CDR3 region: CASSYSGQGFYEQYF. DNA of the CDR3: TGTGCCAGCAGTTACTCCGGACAGGGATTCTACGAGCAGTACTTC.